These 14 T cell receptor beta chains came from one sample sequenced in a study of T-cell memory formation after mild COVID-19. TCRdb processed the 5' RACE reads anew with MiXCR; each CDR3 protein has one entry. The data hold about 290,000 distinct CDR3 sequences, with around 15% observed a single time. The specimen sequenced was PBMCs or a T cell subset sorted from them (not recorded which). The origin of the receptors is a man younger than 35 who had mild COVID-19 (a few samples of this study predate the infection). Cell type and time point are not known.

The table lists this clonotype with a few counts. The chain joins TRBV12-3 or TRBV12-4 to TRBJ1-5; possible D gene TRBD1, 5 bases. The CDR3 runs 12 residues. Trimming took 7 bases from V and 4 from J, leaving 8 bases between them. CDR3 sequence reads: CASTGANQPQHF. The CDR3 DNA is TGTGCCAGCACCGGGGCGAATCAGCCCCAGCATTTT.

This clonotype was found a few times. This rearrangement joins TRBV12-3 or TRBV12-4 to TRBJ1-5; D remains unclear. Trimming took off 2 bases at V and 2 bases at J, with 10 bases between the two ends. The CDR3 is 15 amino acids. For the CDR3, the DNA is TGTGCCAGCAGTTTATTCCGCAGCCGCAATCAGCCCCAGCATTTT. Protein sequence: CASSLFRSRNQPQHF.

This clonotype was detected a few times. V and J are TRBV12-5 and TRBJ2-5, with D hard to call. V was cut by 7 bases and J by 6 bases, with 12 bases left in between. The CDR3 is 12 amino acids. Looked up from germline, CDR1 is LGHNT and CDR2 is FRNRAP. Here the CDR3 reads CASETSAKTQYF. DNA for the CDR3: TGTGCTAGTGAGACGTCCGCGAAGACCCAGTACTTC. The whole variable domain, remainder taken from reference TRBV12-5 and TRBJ2-5, is DARVTQTPRHKVTEMGQEVTMRCQPILGHNTVFWYRQTMMQGLELLAYFRNRAPLDDSGMPKDRFSAEMPDATLATLKIQPSEPRDSAVYFCASETSAKTQYFGPGTRLLVL.

The table lists this clonotype with a few counts. The chain recombines TRBV10-3 with TRBJ2-2; D call uncertain. Trimming took off 7 bases at V and 1 base at J, with 7 bases between the two ends. Germline V gene lookup returns CDR1 ENHRY and CDR2 SYGVKD. CDR3 length: 13 residues. The CDR3 reads CAITSGNTGELFF. The CDR3 nucleotides are TGTGCCATCACCTCAGGGAACACCGGGGAGCTGTTTTTT.

The V gene is TRBV30, the J gene TRBJ1-2; D unclear. CDR3 length equals 11 residues. Germline values: CDR1 GTSNPN, CDR2 SVGIG (reference sequence). Between the trimmed V and J ends, which lost 2 bases and 8 bases, there was a span of 9 bases. CDR3 in amino acids: CAWSNAGGYTF. Here the CDR3 DNA reads TGTGCCTGGAGTAATGCGGGCGGCTACACCTTC.

This clonotype was found many times. The chain links TRBV6-5 to TRBJ1-5; the D gene is possibly TRBD1 (5 bases). This CDR3 is 13 amino acids long. V gave up 2 bases and J gave up 6 bases, with 8 bases separating them. Per germline, CDR1 MNHEY and CDR2 SVGAGI. In DNA form, the CDR3 reads TGTGCCAGCAGTTACCGGGGGAGTCAGCCCCAGCATTTT. Encoded protein: CASSYRGSQPQHF.

This clonotype was counted between two and nine times. This chain uses TRBV5-1 with TRBJ1-2, with a tentative D call TRBD1 (6 bases). Trimming took off 6 bases at V and 2 bases at J, with 17 bases between the two ends. The CDR3 is made up of 15 amino acids. CDR1 is SGHRS, CDR2 YFSETQ, per germline. The chain's CDR3 is CASNEGVGANYGYTF. Here the CDR3 DNA reads TGCGCCAGCAACGAGGGAGTGGGGGCAAACTATGGCTACACCTTC.

A few counts support this clonotype. The chain recombines TRBV5-1 with TRBJ2-5; either TRBD1 or TRBD2 may supply D (5 bases each). V dropped 7 bases and J dropped 2 bases, with 12 bases sitting between them. The CDR3 is 13 amino acids. Germline-derived CDR1 and CDR2 are SGHRS and YFSETQ. CDR3 sequence reads: CASGGHLQETQYF. CDR3 bases: TGCGCCAGCGGAGGACACCTACAAGAGACCCAGTACTTC.

The chain combines TRBV4-1 with TRBJ2-7, with TRBD2 matching over 7 bases. After removal of 0 bases from V and 5 bases from J, the junction contained 4 bases not matched to a gene. The V gene's germline CDR1 is MGHRA and CDR2 YSYEKL. The CDR3 covers 14 residues. This CDR3 reads CASSQDGEGNEQYF. CDR3 DNA: TGCGCCAGCAGCCAAGACGGGGAGGGTAACGAGCAGTACTTC.

The table lists this clonotype with a few counts. The rearrangement joins TRBV6-5 to TRBJ1-2, with no clear D. Trimming removed 0 bases from V and 3 bases from J, with 8 bases in between. CDR3 length equals 14 residues. Germline loops: CDR1 MNHEY, CDR2 SVGAGI. CDR3: CASSYSKGYYGYTF. The CDR3 DNA follows: TGTGCCAGCAGTTACTCGAAGGGATACTATGGCTACACCTTC.

Many counts were recorded for this clonotype. The chain couples TRBV21-1 to TRBJ2-7; TRBD1 is taken as the D call from the table, unchecked against the DNA. TRBV21-1 is deemed a pseudogene. CDR3 length: 14 residues. The CDR3 here is CASSNGTGGYEQYV. The DNA of the CDR3 is TGTGCCAGCAGCAACGGGACAGGGGGCTACGAGCAGTACGTC.

The chain employs TRBV12-3 or TRBV12-4 and TRBJ1-2; D might be TRBD1 (5 bases). The germline V and J ends were trimmed by 7 bases and 7 bases, with 13 bases remaining between them. The CDR3 extends over 12 amino acids. This CDR3 is CASKRRGVGYTF. The CDR3 nucleotides are TGTGCCAGCAAACGCCGGGGGGTTGGCTACACCTTC.

The V call is TRBV20-1, the J call TRBJ2-1; the match to TRBD1 covers 7 bases. Germline-derived CDR1 and CDR2 are DFQATT and SNEGSKA (reference sequence). J lost 6 bases, V lost 3 bases, and 8 bases had no gene match. This CDR3 is 14 amino acids long. CDR3 sequence reads: CSASDAGTANEQFF. CDR3 DNA: TGCAGTGCTAGTGATGCCGGGACAGCCAATGAGCAGTTCTTC.

This clonotype appeared a few times. The genes are TRBV19 and TRBJ1-1, with TRBD1 as a possible D gene (6 bases). CDR1 LNHDA and CDR2 SQIVND come from the germline V gene (reference sequence). This CDR3 spans 13 amino acids. CDR3 nucleotides: TGTGCGTCGGGTCAGGGGCAGGGAACTGAAGCTTTCTTT. This sequence encodes CASGQGQGTEAFF. The full variable domain, in which reference TRBV19 and TRBJ1-1 provide the parts outside the CDR3, is DGGITQSPKYLFRKEGQNVTLSCEQNLNHDAMYWYRQDPGQGLRLIYYSQIVNDFQKGDIAEGYSVSREKKESFPLTVTSAQKNPTAFYLCASGQGQGTEAFFGQGTRLTVV.